The entry below describes one T cell receptor beta chain. What it binds is not known. This sample is part of a study of cytomegalovirus exposure and HLA in healthy donors. General study findings and limits: Most likely, a cluster of highly shared sequence variants arose as a sequencing artifact. In a later analysis, DRB1 alleles had the most associated TCRs; HLA-C alleles the fewest.

The PCR had 60 Vbeta and 13 Jbeta primers. This table comes from immunoSEQ multiplex PCR, and its TCRdb copy is limited to in-frame clones, with some not included. The sample lists nearly 95,000 clones; under 80% were seen once. CDR3 length equals 10 residues. Germline V gives CDR1 DFQATT, CDR2 SNEGSKA (reference sequence). Between the trimmed V and J ends, which lost 3 bases and 5 bases, there was a span of 4 bases. The sequenced sample consisted of PBMCs. The clonotype originates from a woman aged 25 to 39 in good health and CMV-seronegative. The rearrangement joins TRBV20-1 to TRBJ2-5; D not certain. Here the CDR3 DNA reads TGCAGTGCTAGCCCGGAGACCCAGTACTTC. Protein product: CSASPETQYF.